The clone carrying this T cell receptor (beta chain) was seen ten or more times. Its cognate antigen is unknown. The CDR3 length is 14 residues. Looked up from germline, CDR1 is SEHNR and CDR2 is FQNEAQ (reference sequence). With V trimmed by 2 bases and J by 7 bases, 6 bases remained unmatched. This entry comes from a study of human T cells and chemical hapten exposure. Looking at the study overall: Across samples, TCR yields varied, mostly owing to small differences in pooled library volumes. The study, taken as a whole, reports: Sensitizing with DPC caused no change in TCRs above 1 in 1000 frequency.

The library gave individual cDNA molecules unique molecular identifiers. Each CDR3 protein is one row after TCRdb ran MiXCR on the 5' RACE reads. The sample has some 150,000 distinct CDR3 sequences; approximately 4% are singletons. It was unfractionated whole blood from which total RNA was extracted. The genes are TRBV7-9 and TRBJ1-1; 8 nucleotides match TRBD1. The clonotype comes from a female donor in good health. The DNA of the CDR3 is TGTGCCAGCAGCTTAACAGGGGGTAGTATTGAAGCTTTCTTT. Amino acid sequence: CASSLTGGSIEAFF. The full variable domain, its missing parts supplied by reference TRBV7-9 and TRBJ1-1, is DTGVSQNPRHKITKRGQNVTFRCDPISEHNRLYWYRQTLGQGPEFLTYFQNEAQLEKSRLLSDRFSAERPKGSFSTLEIQRTEQGDSAMYLCASSLTGGSIEAFFGQGTRLTVV.